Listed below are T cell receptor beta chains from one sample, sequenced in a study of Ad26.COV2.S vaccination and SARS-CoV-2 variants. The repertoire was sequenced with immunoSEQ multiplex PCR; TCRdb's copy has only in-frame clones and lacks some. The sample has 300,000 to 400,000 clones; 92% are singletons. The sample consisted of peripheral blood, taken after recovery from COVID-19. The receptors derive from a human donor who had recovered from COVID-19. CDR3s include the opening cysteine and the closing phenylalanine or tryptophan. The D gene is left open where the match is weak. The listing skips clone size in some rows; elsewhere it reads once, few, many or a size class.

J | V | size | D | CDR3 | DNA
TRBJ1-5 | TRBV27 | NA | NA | CASSLSREGSNQPQHF | TGTGCCAGCAGTTTATCGAGGGAGGGATCCAATCAGCCCCAGCATTTT
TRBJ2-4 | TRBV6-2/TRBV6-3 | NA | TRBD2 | CASSYGAGVAKNIQYF | TGTGCCAGCAGTTACGGAGCGGGGGTAGCCAAAAACATTCAGTACTTC
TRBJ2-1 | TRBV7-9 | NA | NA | CASSGRLRNEQFF | TGTGCCAGCAGTGGTCGGCTAAGGAATGAGCAGTTCTTC
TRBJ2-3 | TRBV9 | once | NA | CASSPSVGLTDTQYF | TGTGCCAGCAGCCCATCGGTCGGGCTCACAGATACGCAGTATTTT
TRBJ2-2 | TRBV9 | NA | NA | CASSVQAAAGELFF | TGTGCCAGCAGCGTACAGGCTGCCGCCGGGGAGCTGTTTTTT
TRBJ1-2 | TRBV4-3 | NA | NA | CASSQEAGISNYGYTF | TGCGCCAGCAGCCAAGAGGCAGGGATCTCTAACTATGGCTACACCTTC
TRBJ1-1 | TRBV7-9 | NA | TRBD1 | CASSTPTGTKGTNTEAFF | TGTGCCAGCAGCACACCGACAGGGACAAAAGGTACGAACACTGAAGCTTTCTTT
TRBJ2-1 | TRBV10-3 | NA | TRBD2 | CAISVLGLAGEEQFF | TGTGCCATCAGTGTGCTCGGACTAGCGGGTGAGGAGCAGTTCTTC
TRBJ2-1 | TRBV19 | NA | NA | CASSILTGSNYNEQFF | TGTGCCAGTAGCATACTGACTGGGTCGAACTACAATGAGCAGTTCTTC
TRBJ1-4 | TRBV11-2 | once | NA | CASSPRAFYEKLFF | TGTGCCAGCAGCCCCAGGGCGTTCTACGAAAAACTGTTTTTT
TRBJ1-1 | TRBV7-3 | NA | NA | CASSLSNTNTEAFF | TGTGCCAGCAGCTTATCAAACACGAACACTGAAGCTTTCTTT
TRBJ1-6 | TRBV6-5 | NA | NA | CASRARGGSSPLHF | TGTGCCAGCAGGGCCCGGGGAGGAAGTTCACCCCTCCACTTT
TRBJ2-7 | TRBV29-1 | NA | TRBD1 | CSVAVDRGFEQYF | TGCAGCGTTGCGGTAGACAGGGGGTTTGAGCAGTACTTC
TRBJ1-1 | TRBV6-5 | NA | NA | CASRRGFTEAFF | TGTGCCAGCAGACGAGGGTTCACTGAAGCTTTCTTT
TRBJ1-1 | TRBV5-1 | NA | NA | CASSPESRGGGSEAFF | TGCGCCAGCAGCCCAGAATCTAGGGGAGGGGGGTCTGAAGCTTTCTTT
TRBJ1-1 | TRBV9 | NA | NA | CASSVGGFMNTEAFF | TGTGCCAGCAGCGTAGGTGGGTTCATGAACACTGAAGCTTTCTTT
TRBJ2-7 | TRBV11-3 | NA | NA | CASSLDRQGTPYEQYF | TGTGCCAGCAGCTTAGATCGGCAGGGGACTCCCTACGAGCAGTACTTC
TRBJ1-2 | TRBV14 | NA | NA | CASSSLGTDGYTF | TGTGCCAGCAGCTCGCTTGGGACCGATGGCTACACCTTC
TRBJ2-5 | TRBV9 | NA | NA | CASSVGGAGQETQYF | TGTGCCAGCAGCGTAGGTGGTGCCGGGCAAGAGACCCAGTACTTC
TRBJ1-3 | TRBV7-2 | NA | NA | CASSLVGQSSGNTIYF | TGTGCCAGCAGCTTAGTGGGCCAGAGCTCTGGAAACACCATATATTTT
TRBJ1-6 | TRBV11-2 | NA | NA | CASSRFRDGYSPLHF | TGTGCCAGCAGCCGTTTCCGGGACGGATATTCACCCCTCCACTTT
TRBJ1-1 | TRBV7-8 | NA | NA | CASSLSVRQLEGAFF | TGTGCCAGCAGCTTATCTGTCAGGCAGTTGGAGGGAGCTTTCTTT
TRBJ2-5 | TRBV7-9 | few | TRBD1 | CASSPGQGLQETQYF | TGTGCCAGCAGCCCAGGACAGGGGTTACAAGAGACCCAGTACTTC
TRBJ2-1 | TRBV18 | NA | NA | CASSPNQRVDNEQFF | TGTGCCAGCTCACCAAACCAGCGGGTTGACAATGAGCAGTTCTTC
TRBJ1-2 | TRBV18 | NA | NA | CASSPRGAPSGYTF | TGTGCCAGCTCACCACGGGGGGCTCCCAGTGGCTACACCTTC
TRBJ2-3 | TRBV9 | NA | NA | CASSVGAGGPTDTQYF | TGTGCCAGCAGCGTAGGGGCAGGGGGGCCTACAGATACGCAGTATTTT
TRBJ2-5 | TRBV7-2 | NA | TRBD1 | CASSPRDRLQETQYF | TGTGCCAGCAGCCCCCGGGACAGGCTTCAAGAGACCCAGTACTTC
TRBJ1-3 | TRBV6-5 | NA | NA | CASSRDSSGNTIYF | TGTGCCAGCAGCCGCGACAGCTCTGGAAACACCATATATTTT
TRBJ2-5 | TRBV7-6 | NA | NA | CASSLGGGETQYF | TGTGCCAGCAGCTTAGGCGGGGGCGAGACCCAGTACTTC
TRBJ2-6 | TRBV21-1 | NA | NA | CATLRGSGANVLTF | TGTGCCACCCTCCGAGGCTCTGGGGCCAACGTCCTGACTTTC
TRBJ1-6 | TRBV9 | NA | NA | CASSGTDNSPLHF | TGTGCCAGCAGCGGGACAGATAATTCACCCCTCCACTTT
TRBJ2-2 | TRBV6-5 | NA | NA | CASRPFGNGELFF | TGTGCCAGCCGCCCTTTCGGGAACGGGGAGCTGTTTTTT
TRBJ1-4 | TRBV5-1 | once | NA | CASRLATNEKLFF | TGCGCCAGCCGTCTTGCAACTAATGAAAAACTGTTTTTT
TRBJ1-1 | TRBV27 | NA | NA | CASSFFPYLKGVNTEAFF | TGTGCCAGCAGTTTTTTTCCTTATTTGAAGGGGGTGAACACTGAAGCTTTCTTT
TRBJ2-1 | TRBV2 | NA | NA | CASSVQGHLGTHEQFF | TGTGCCAGCAGTGTCCAGGGGCACCTTGGGACGCATGAGCAGTTCTTC
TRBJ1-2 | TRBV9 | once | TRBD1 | CASSVATGGGHSYGYTF | TGTGCCAGCAGCGTAGCTACAGGAGGGGGCCATTCCTATGGCTACACCTTC
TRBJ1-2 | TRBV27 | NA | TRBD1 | CASSYTGGAGRDHYGYTF | TGTGCCAGCAGTTACACAGGGGGCGCGGGTAGGGACCACTATGGCTACACCTTC
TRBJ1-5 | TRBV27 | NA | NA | CASSLQDSNQPQHF | TGTGCCAGCAGTTTACAGGACAGCAATCAGCCCCAGCATTTT
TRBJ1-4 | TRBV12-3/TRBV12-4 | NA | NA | CASSRDDEKLFF | TGTGCCAGCAGCAGGGATGATGAAAAACTGTTTTTT
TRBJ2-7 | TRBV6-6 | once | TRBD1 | CASRPQGAYEQYF | TGTGCCAGCAGACCTCAGGGGGCCTACGAGCAGTACTTC
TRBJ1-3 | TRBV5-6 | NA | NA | CASSLWASGNTIYF | TGTGCCAGCAGCTTGTGGGCCTCTGGAAACACCATATATTTT
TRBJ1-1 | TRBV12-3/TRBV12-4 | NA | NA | CASSLGRGTEAFF | TGTGCCAGCAGTTTAGGCAGGGGCACTGAAGCTTTCTTT
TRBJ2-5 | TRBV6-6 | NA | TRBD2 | CASSYLGGQETQYF | TGTGCCAGCAGTTACTTGGGGGGGCAAGAGACCCAGTACTTC
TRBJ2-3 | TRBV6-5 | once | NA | CASSPFDPYTDTQYF | TGTGCCAGCAGCCCATTTGACCCGTACACAGATACGCAGTATTTT
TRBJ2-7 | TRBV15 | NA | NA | CATSGPSSGGLYEQYF | TGTGCCACCAGCGGCCCATCTTCTGGGGGGCTCTACGAGCAGTACTTC
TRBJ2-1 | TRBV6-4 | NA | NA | CASSELGDFNEQFF | TGTGCCAGCAGTGAGCTTGGGGACTTCAATGAGCAGTTCTTC
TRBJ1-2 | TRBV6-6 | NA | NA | CASSQKQNRAPRYGYTF | TGTGCCAGCAGTCAGAAACAAAACAGGGCACCACGCTATGGCTACACCTTC
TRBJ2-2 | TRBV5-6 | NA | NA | CASSHSRIGELFF | TGTGCCAGCAGCCACAGTCGCATCGGGGAGCTGTTTTTT
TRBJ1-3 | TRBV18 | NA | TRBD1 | CASSPNRGHGNTIYF | TGTGCCAGCTCACCAAACAGGGGGCATGGAAACACCATATATTTT
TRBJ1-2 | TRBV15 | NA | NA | CATSRDRDEQGLTYGNGYTF | TGTGCCACCAGCAGAGATAGAGACGAACAGGGCCTCACATATGGTAATGGCTACACCTTC
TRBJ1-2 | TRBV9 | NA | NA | CASSVAGSGDYGYTF | TGTGCCAGCAGCGTAGCTGGATCAGGGGACTATGGCTACACCTTC
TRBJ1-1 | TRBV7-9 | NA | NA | CASSLVGAEAFF | TGTGCCAGCAGCTTAGTCGGGGCTGAAGCTTTCTTT
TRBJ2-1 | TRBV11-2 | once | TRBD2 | CASSSGTSGGAWLNEQFF | TGTGCCAGCAGCTCGGGGACTAGCGGGGGGGCATGGCTAAATGAGCAGTTCTTC
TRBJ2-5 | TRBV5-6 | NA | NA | CASSSAETQYF | TGTGCCAGCAGCTCGGCGGAGACCCAGTACTTC
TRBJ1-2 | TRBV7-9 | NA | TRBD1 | CASSMTGGDLYTYGYTF | TGTGCCAGCAGCATGACAGGGGGCGATCTTTATACCTATGGCTACACCTTC